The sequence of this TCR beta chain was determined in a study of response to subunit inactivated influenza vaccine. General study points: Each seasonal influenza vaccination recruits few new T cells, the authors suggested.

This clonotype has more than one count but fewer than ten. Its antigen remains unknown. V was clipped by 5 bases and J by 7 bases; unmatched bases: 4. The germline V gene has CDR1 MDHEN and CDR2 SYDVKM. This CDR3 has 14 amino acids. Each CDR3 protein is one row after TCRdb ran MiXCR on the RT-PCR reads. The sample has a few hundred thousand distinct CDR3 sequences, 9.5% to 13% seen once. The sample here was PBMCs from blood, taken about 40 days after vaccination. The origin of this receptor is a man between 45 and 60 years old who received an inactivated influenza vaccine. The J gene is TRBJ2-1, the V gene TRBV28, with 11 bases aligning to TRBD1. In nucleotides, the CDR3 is TGTGCCAGCAGTGGACAGGGGGCTCGAAATGAGCAGTTCTTC. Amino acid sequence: CASSGQGARNEQFF.